This T cell receptor (beta chain) was captured in a study of cytomegalovirus exposure and HLA in healthy donors. Overall study findings and caveats: On later analysis, the bulk of CMV-associated TCR beta chains appeared to be HLA-restricted.

It was with 60 Vbeta and 13 Jbeta primers that the PCR ran. Profiled with immunoSEQ multiplex PCR; TCRdb holds only in-frame clones, not every one. The data contain some 110,000 clones, around 77% of them singletons. CDR3 size: 12 residues. The V gene lost 6 bases and the J gene lost 7 bases, with 12 bases spanning the gap. CDR1 and CDR2 from the germline V gene are SNHLY and FYNNEI. To note about this clone: No antigen is known for it.

The specimen was PBMCs. This sequence joins TRBV2 and TRBJ1-1, with D hard to call. The clonotype originates from a man between 45 and 60 years old in good health and CMV-seropositive. The CDR3 region has the DNA TGTGCCAGCAGGAGTTCCGGGAGTGAAGCTTTCTTT. Translated: CASRSSGSEAFF.